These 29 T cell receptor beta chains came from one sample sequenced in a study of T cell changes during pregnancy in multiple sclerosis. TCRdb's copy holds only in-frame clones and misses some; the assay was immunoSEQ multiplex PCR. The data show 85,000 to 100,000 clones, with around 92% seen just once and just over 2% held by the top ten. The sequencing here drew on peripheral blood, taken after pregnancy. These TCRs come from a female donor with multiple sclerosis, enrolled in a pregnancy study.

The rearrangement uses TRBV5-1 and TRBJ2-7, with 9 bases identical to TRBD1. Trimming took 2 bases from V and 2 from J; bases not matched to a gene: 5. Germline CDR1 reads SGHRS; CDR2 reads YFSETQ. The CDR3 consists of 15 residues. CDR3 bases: TGCGCCAGCAGCTTAACCGGGACAGGGACCTACGAGCAGTACTTC. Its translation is CASSLTGTGTYEQYF. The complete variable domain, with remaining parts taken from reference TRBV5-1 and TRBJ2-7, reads KAGVTQTPRYLIKTRGQQVTLSCSPISGHRSVSWYQQTPGQGLQFLFEYFSETQRNKGNFPGRFSGRQFSNSRSEMNVSTLELGDSALYLCASSLTGTGTYEQYFGPGTRLTVT.

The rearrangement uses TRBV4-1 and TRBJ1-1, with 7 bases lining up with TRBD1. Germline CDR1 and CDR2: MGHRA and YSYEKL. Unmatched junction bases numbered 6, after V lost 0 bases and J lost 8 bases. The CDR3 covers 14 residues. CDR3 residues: CASSQEPGTDEAFF. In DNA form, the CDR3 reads TGCGCCAGCAGCCAAGAACCTGGGACAGACGAAGCTTTCTTT.

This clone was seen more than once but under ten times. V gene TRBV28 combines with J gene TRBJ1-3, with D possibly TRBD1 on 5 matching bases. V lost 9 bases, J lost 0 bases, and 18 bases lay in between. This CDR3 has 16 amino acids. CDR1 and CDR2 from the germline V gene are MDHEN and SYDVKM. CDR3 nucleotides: TGTGCCAGTCGAGAACGGGGGGACTACTCTGGAAACACCATATATTTT. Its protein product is CASRERGDYSGNTIYF.

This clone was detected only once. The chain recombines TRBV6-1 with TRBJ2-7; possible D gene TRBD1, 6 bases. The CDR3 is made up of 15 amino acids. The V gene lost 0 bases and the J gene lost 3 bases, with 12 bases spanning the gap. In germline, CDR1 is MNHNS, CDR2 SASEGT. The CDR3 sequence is CASSEAWTAYYEQYF. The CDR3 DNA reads TGTGCCAGCAGTGAAGCATGGACAGCTTACTACGAGCAGTACTTC.

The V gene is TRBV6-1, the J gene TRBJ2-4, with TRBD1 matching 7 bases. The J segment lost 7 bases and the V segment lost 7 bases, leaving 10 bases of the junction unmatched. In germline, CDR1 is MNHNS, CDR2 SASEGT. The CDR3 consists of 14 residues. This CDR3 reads CASTPTTGTNIQYF. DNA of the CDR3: TGTGCCAGCACTCCTACGACAGGGACCAACATTCAGTACTTC.

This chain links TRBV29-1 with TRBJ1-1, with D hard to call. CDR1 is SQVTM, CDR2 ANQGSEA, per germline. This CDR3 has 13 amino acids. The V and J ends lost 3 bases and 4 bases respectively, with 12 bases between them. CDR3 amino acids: CSVDGSSSTEAFF. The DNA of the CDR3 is TGCAGCGTTGATGGGAGCTCTAGCACTGAAGCTTTCTTT.

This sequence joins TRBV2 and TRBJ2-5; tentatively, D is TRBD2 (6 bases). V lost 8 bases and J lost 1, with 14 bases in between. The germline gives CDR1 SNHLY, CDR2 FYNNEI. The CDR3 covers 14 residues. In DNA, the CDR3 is TGTGCCAGCTACATTACCGGGGGCCAAGAGACCCAGTACTTC. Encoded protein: CASYITGGQETQYF.

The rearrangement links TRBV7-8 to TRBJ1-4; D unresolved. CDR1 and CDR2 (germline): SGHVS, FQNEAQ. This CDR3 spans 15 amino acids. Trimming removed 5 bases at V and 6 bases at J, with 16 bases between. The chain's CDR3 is CASSTPDPTYEKLFF. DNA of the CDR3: TGTGCCAGCAGCACCCCTGACCCGACTTATGAAAAACTGTTTTTT.

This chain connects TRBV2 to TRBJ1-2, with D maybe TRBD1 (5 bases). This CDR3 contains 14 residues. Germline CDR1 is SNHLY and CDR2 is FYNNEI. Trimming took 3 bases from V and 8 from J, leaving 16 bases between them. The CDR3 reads CASSEGRVMRGYTF. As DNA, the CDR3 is TGTGCCAGCAGTGAGGGCAGGGTAATGCGGGGCTACACCTTC.

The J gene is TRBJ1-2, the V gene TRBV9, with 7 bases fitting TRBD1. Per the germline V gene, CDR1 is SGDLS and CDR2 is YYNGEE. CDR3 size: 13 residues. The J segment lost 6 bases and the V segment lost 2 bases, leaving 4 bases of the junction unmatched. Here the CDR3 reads CASSVGTDDGYTF. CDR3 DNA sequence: TGTGCCAGCAGCGTTGGGACAGACGATGGCTACACCTTC.

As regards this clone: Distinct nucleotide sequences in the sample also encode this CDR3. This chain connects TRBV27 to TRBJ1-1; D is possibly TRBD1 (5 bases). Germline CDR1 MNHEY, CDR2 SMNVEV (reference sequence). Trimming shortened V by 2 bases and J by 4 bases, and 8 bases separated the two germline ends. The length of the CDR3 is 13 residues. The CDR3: CASSLRGGTEAFF. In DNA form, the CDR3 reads TGTGCCAGCAGTTTAAGGGGTGGCACTGAAGCTTTCTTT.

CDR3 nucleotide sequence: TGTGCCAGCAGCTCCAGGACTAGCGGGGATACGCAGTATTTT. This gives the protein CASSSRTSGDTQYF. This sequence joins TRBV7-8 and TRBJ2-3; TRBD2 agrees at 11 bases. This CDR3 spans 14 amino acids. Germline lookup yields CDR1 SGHVS and CDR2 FQNEAQ. The ends lost 4 bases at V and 6 bases at J; junction bases unmatched: 3.

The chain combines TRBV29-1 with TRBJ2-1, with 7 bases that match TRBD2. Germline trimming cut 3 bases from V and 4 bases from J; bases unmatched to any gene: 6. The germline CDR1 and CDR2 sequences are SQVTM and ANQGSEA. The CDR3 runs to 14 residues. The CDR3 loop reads CSVDVGGGYNEQFF. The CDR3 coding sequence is TGCAGCGTTGACGTTGGCGGGGGATACAATGAGCAGTTCTTC.

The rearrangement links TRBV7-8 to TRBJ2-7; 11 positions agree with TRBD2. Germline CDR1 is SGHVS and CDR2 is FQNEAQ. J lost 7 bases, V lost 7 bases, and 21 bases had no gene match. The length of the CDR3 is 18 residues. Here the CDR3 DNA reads TGTGCCAGCACCCTACTTATGGTACTAGCGGGGGCCCCTGGGGAGCAGTACTTC. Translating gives CASTLLMVLAGAPGEQYF.

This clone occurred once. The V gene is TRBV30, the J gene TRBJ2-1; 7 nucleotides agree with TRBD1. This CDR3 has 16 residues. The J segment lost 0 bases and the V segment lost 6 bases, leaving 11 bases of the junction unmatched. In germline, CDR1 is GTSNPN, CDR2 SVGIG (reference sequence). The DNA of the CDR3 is TGTGCCTGTTCCATGGGGGACAGTAACTCCTACAATGAGCAGTTCTTC. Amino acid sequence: CACSMGDSNSYNEQFF.

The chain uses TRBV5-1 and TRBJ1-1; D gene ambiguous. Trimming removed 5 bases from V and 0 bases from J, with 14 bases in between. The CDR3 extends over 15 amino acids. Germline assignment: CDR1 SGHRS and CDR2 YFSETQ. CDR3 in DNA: TGCGCCAGCAGTTTAACTCCTGGAGTGAACACTGAAGCTTTCTTT. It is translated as CASSLTPGVNTEAFF.

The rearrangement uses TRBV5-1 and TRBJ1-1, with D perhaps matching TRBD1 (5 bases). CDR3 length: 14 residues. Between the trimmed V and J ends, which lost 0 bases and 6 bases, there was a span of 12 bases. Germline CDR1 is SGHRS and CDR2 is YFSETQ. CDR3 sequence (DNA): TGCGCCAGCAGCTTGGTCTGGGGGGAGCCTGAAGCTTTCTTT. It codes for CASSLVWGEPEAFF.

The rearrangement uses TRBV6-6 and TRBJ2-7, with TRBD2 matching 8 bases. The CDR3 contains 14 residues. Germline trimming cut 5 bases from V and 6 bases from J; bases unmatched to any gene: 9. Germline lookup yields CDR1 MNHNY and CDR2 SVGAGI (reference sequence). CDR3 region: CASSPPERGLEQYF. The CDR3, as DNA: TGTGCCAGCAGTCCCCCGGAGCGGGGGCTCGAGCAGTACTTC.

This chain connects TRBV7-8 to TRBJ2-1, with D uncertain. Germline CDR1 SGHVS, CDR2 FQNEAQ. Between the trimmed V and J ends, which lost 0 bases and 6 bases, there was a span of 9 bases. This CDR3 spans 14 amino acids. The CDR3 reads CASSLALAINEQFF. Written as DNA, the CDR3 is TGTGCCAGCAGCTTAGCTCTGGCAATCAATGAGCAGTTCTTC.

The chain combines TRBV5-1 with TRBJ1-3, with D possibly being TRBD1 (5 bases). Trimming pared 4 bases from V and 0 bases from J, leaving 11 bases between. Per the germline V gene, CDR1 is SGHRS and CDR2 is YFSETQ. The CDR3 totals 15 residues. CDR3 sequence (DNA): TGCGCCAGCAGCGTACCGGGGGACTCTGGAAACACCATATATTTT. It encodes CASSVPGDSGNTIYF.

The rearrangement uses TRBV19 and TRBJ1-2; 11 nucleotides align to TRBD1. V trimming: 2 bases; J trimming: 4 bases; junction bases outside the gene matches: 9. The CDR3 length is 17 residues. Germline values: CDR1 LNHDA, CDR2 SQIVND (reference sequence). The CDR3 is CASSILPGQGAVYGYTF. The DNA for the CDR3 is TGTGCCAGTAGTATACTTCCCGGACAGGGGGCTGTCTATGGCTACACCTTC.

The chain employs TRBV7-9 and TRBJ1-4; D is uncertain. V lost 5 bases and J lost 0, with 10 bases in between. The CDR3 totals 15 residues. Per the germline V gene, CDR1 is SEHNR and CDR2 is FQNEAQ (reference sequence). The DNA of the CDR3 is TGTGCCAGCAGCCGAAACGGAGCAACTAATGAAAAACTGTTTTTT. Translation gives CASSRNGATNEKLFF.

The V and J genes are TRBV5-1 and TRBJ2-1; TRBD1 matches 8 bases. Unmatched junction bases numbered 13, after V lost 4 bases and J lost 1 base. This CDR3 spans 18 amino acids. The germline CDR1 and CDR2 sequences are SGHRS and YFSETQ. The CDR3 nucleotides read TGCGCCAGCAGCAAGAACACTCGGGACAGGATGTCCTACAATGAGCAGTTCTTC. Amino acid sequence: CASSKNTRDRMSYNEQFF.

The CDR3 sequence: CATSSSTDTQYF. The CDR3 DNA is TGTGCCACCTCGAGTAGCACAGATACGCAGTATTTT. V and J are TRBV5-4 and TRBJ2-3; the D is unclear. The germline V and J ends were trimmed by 9 bases and 0 bases, with 8 bases remaining between them. Germline values: CDR1 SGHNT, CDR2 YYREEE (reference sequence). This CDR3 comprises 12 residues.

The CDR3 sequence is CASSTTTSGANVLTF. CDR3 coding DNA: TGCGCCAGCAGCACTACTACATCTGGGGCCAACGTCCTGACTTTC. The chain employs TRBV5-1 and TRBJ2-6; D remains ambiguous. Germline V lookup: CDR1 SGHRS, CDR2 YFSETQ. V was trimmed by 4 bases and J by 1 base, leaving 9 bases between them. The CDR3 totals 15 residues.

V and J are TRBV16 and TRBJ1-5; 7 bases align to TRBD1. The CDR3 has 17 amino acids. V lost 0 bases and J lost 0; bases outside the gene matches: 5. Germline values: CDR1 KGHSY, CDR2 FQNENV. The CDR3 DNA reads TGTGCCAGCAGCCAATCGGGAGGACAGGATAGCAATCAGCCCCAGCATTTT. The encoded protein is CASSQSGGQDSNQPQHF.

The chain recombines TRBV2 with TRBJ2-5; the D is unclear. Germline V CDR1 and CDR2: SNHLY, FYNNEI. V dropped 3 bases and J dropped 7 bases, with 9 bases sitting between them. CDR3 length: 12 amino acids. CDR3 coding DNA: TGTGCCAGCAGTGACGGATCGGGGACCCAGTACTTC. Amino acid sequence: CASSDGSGTQYF.

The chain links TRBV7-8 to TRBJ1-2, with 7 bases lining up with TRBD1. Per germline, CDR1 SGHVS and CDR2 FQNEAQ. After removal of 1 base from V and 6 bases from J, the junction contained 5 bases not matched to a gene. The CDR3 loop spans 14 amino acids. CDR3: CASSLGQGRDGYTF. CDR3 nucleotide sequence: TGTGCCAGCAGCTTAGGACAGGGAAGGGATGGCTACACCTTC.

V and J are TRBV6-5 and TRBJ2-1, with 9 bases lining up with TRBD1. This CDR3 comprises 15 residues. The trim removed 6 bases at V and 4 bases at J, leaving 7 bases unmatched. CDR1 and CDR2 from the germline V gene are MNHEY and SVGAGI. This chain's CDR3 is CASSEQGAFYNEQFF. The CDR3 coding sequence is TGTGCCAGCAGCGAACAGGGGGCTTTTTACAATGAGCAGTTCTTC.